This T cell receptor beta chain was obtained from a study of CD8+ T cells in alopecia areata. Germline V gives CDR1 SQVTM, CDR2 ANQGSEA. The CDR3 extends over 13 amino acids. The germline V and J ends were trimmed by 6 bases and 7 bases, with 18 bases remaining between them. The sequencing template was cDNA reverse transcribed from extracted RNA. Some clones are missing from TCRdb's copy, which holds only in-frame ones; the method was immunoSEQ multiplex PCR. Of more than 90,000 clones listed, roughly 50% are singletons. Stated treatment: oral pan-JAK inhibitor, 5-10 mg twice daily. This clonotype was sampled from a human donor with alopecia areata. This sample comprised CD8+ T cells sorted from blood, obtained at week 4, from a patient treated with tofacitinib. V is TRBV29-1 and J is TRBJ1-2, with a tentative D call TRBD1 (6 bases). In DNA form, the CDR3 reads TGCAGCGTACCAGGGGATAAGTTCGGTGGCTACACCTTC. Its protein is CSVPGDKFGGYTF.